Presented here are 23 T cell receptor beta chains from one specimen sequenced in a study of regulatory T cells in long-lasting Graves disease. The authors built TCR beta libraries using iRepertoire HTBI primers and Arm-PCR of CDR3 regions. TCRdb processed the multiplex PCR reads anew with MiXCR; each CDR3 protein has one entry. Among some 230,000 distinct CDR3 sequences, about 18% were seen once, and the ten largest hold about 20%. The time point: newly diagnosed GD, antithyroid drugs for less than 3 months. PBMC RNA served as the TCR library source. The specimen comprised peripheral blood mononuclear cells (PBMCs), sampled at new diagnosis, from a patient treated with antithyroid drugs. The receptors come from a female donor with Graves disease.

This clonotype was counted at least ten times. DNA for the CDR3: TGTGCCAGTAGTGGAGCGGGAGTAGCGGGAAACGCAGATACGCAGTATTTT. Protein sequence: CASSGAGVAGNADTQYF. This chain joins TRBV19 and TRBJ2-3; 8 bases map to TRBD2. Germline V gives CDR1 LNHDA, CDR2 SQIVND (reference sequence). Germline trimming cut 5 bases from V and 4 bases from J; bases unmatched to any gene: 14. The CDR3 is 17 amino acids.

Many counts were recorded for this clonotype. This chain connects TRBV12-3 or TRBV12-4 to TRBJ1-1; tentative D call: TRBD1 (5 bases). With 8 bases removed from V and 1 base from J, the gap between germline ends came to 11 bases. This CDR3 is 13 amino acids long. CDR3 DNA: TGTGCCAGCGTAAAGGGGACGAACACTGAAGCTTTCTTT. This codes for CASVKGTNTEAFF.

There are many counts of this clonotype. J is TRBJ1-1 and V is TRBV12-3 or TRBV12-4, with 11 bases matching TRBD1. CDR3 length equals 15 residues. Trimming removed 6 bases from V and 0 bases from J; junction bases left unmatched: 3. The CDR3, as DNA: TGTGCCAGCAGACGGACAGGGGGCTTGAACACTGAAGCTTTCTTT. Its translation: CASRRTGGLNTEAFF.

This clonotype was seen at least ten times. The chain combines TRBV6-2 or TRBV6-3 with TRBJ2-7, with TRBD1 matching over 8 bases. Germline-derived CDR1 and CDR2 are MNHEY and SVGEGT. CDR3 length equals 17 residues. The V gene end was trimmed by 4 bases and the J gene end by 0 bases; junction bases not matched to a gene: 11. The CDR3 reads CASSSGTGAFNSYEQYF. The CDR3 region has the DNA TGTGCCAGCAGTTCCGGGACAGGCGCCTTTAACTCCTACGAGCAGTACTTC.

This clonotype turned up a few times. The J gene is TRBJ2-7, the V gene TRBV20-1; the D is unclear. V was pared by 2 bases and J by 1 base, with 3 bases between. Per germline, CDR1 DFQATT and CDR2 SNEGSKA (reference sequence). CDR3 length: 11 amino acids. The CDR3 is CSARKSYEQYF. As DNA, the CDR3 is TGCAGTGCTAGAAAGTCCTACGAGCAGTACTTC.

V and J are TRBV6-5 and TRBJ2-3; D is undetermined. Germline CDR1 MNHEY, CDR2 SVGAGI. Trimming pared 0 bases from V and 0 bases from J, leaving 7 bases between. There are 15 residues in the CDR3. CDR3 residues: CASSYSVQSTDTQYF. The CDR3 nucleotides read TGTGCCAGCAGTTACTCCGTCCAGAGCACAGATACGCAGTATTTT.

Worth noting for this clonotype: A single base is all that separates this from a far larger clone, so a read error is likely. The V gene is TRBV12-3 or TRBV12-4, the J gene TRBJ2-7; TRBD1 or TRBD2 may be the D gene (6 bases each). The CDR3 consists of 13 residues. The germline V and J ends were trimmed by 5 bases and 5 bases, with 13 bases remaining between them. The CDR3 sequence: CASSGGGKDEQYF. The DNA for the CDR3 is TGTGCCAGCAGTGGAGGGGGGAAGGACGAGCAGTACTTC.

This clonotype was found many times. This sequence joins TRBV10-3 and TRBJ1-2; the D gene is possibly TRBD1 (6 bases). In germline, CDR1 is ENHRY, CDR2 SYGVKD. The CDR3 is 14 amino acids. V lost 3 bases and J 7 bases, leaving 15 bases between the germline ends. The CDR3 protein is CAISEGQGIGGYTF. CDR3 bases: TGTGCCATCAGTGAAGGGCAGGGGATAGGTGGCTACACCTTC.

The chain couples TRBV11-3 to TRBJ2-3, with D uncertain. In germline, CDR1 is SGHNT, CDR2 YENEEA. This CDR3 comprises 14 residues. V lost 5 bases to trimming and J lost 4 bases, with 13 bases between them. The DNA for the CDR3 is TGTGCCAGCAGCCCCATCCGTACTCCAGATACGCAGTATTTT. Translated, it gives CASSPIRTPDTQYF.

This clonotype was seen many times. This chain uses TRBV28 with TRBJ2-7; D is uncertain. CDR1 and CDR2 from the germline V gene are MDHEN and SYDVKM. There are 13 residues in the CDR3. Deletions cut 2 bases from V and 3 bases from J, with 8 bases between. For the CDR3, the DNA is TGTGCCAGCAGTTTACCCAGATACTACGAGCAGTACTTC. Its translation: CASSLPRYYEQYF.

This clonotype turned up a few times. The chain carries TRBV2 and TRBJ2-3; 11 positions match TRBD2. The trim removed 2 bases at V and 1 base at J, leaving 8 bases unmatched. The CDR3 is made up of 18 amino acids. Germline CDR1 reads SNHLY; CDR2 reads FYNNEI. The chain's CDR3 is CASSERLAGWSGTDTQYF. The CDR3 region has the DNA TGTGCCAGCAGTGAACGACTAGCGGGATGGTCGGGCACAGATACGCAGTATTTT.

The chain has TRBV27 and TRBJ1-5, with a possible D match to TRBD1 (5 bases). CDR1 is MNHEY, CDR2 SMNVEV, per germline (reference sequence). The CDR3 contains 17 residues. V lost 5 bases and J lost 2, with 19 bases in between. CDR3 coding DNA: TGTGCCAGCAGTCTCGGGGCAGGGACTGGGGGCAATCAGCCCCAGCATTTT. The encoded protein is CASSLGAGTGGNQPQHF.

This clonotype showed up many times. This chain links TRBV7-6 with TRBJ2-1, with 8 positions matching TRBD2. CDR1 and CDR2 (germline): SGHVS, FNYEAQ. This CDR3 has 16 residues. J gave up 0 bases and V 5 bases, and 6 bases lay outside the gene matches. The CDR3 loop is CASSQISGSSYNEQFF. CDR3 nucleotides: TGTGCCAGCAGCCAAATAAGCGGGAGCTCCTACAATGAGCAGTTCTTC. The full variable domain, in which reference TRBV7-6 and TRBJ2-1 provide the parts outside the CDR3, is GAGVSQSPRYKVTKRGQDVALRCDPISGHVSLYWYRQALGQGPEFLTYFNYEAQQDKSGLPNDRFSAERPEGSISTLTIQRTEQRDSAMYRCASSQISGSSYNEQFFGPGTRLTVL.

This clonotype was seen ten or more times. At one of its ends the junction is not consistent with the germline gene, which may arise from a read error. The chain links TRBV11-2 to TRBJ1-4, with D unresolved. This CDR3 spans 14 amino acids. CDR1 SGHAT and CDR2 FQNNGV come from the germline V gene. The CDR3 sequence: CASRLAAGPEKLFF. As DNA, the CDR3 is TGTGCCAGCAGGTTAGCGGCAGGCCCCGAAAAACTGTTTTTT.

Worth noting for this clonotype: Germline and junction disagree at one end, which may indicate a read error. The chain joins TRBV11-2 to TRBJ2-1; unclear D gene. The germline V gene encodes CDR1 SGHAT and CDR2 FQNNGV. This CDR3 is built from 13 residues. This CDR3 is CASSLGWGNELFF. Written as DNA, the CDR3 is TGTGCCAGCAGCTTAGGTTGGGGTAATGAGCTGTTCTTC.

This clonotype occurred many times. This chain connects TRBV6-5 to TRBJ2-1; D unresolved. V was pared by 2 bases and J by 0 bases, with 11 bases between. CDR3 length equals 16 residues. Per germline, CDR1 MNHEY and CDR2 SVGAGI. The CDR3 spells CASSYTSRSSYNEQFF. The CDR3 DNA sequence: TGTGCCAGCAGTTACACTTCGCGGAGCTCCTACAATGAGCAGTTCTTC.

The table lists this clonotype with many counts. The rearrangement links TRBV18 to TRBJ2-1; 9 bases agree with TRBD2. The trim removed 1 base at V and 4 bases at J, leaving 2 bases unmatched. Per germline, CDR1 KGHSH and CDR2 LQKENI. This CDR3 is built from 15 residues. The CDR3 bases are TGTGCCAGCTCACCACTAACTAGCGGGTACAATGAGCAGTTCTTC. Residues: CASSPLTSGYNEQFF.

Remarks on this clonotype: A read error is the likely source, as a far larger clone sits one nucleotide away. CDR3 residues: CATSREIAGDYNEQYF. In nucleotides, the CDR3 is TGTGCCACCAGCAGAGAAATAGCGGGAGATTACAATGAGCAGTACTTC. The rearrangement uses TRBV15 and TRBJ2-5, with TRBD2 identical over 9 bases. This CDR3 region has 16 residues. The germline V gene has CDR1 LNHNV and CDR2 YYDKDF (reference sequence). The junction had 13 bases not matched to a gene; V was cut back by 0 bases and J by 11 bases.

Note on this clonotype: A much bigger clone sits one base away, suggesting this may be a read error. The chain links TRBV28 to TRBJ2-5; possibly TRBD2 for D (5 bases). From germline, CDR1 is MDHEN and CDR2 SYDVKM. The CDR3 length is 14 residues. V was clipped by 5 bases and J by 9 bases, with 19 bases between them. The CDR3 region is CASSNDRARRAQYF. CDR3 nucleotide sequence: TGTGCCAGCAGTAACGACCGCGCGCGGCGGGCCCAGTACTTC. Using reference TRBV28 and TRBJ2-5 for the parts outside the CDR3, the full variable domain is DVKVTQSSRYLVKRTGEKVFLECVQDMDHENMFWYRQDPGLGLRLIYFSYDVKMKEKGDIPEGYSVSREKKERFSLILESASTNQTSMYLCASSNDRARRAQYFGPGTRLLVL.

This clonotype was counted many times. V and J are TRBV29-1 and TRBJ2-7; 7 positions match TRBD2. Per the germline V gene, CDR1 is SQVTM and CDR2 is ANQGSEA. This CDR3 region has 12 residues. V shed 6 bases and J 2 bases; nucleotides not matched to a gene: 4. The chain's CDR3 is CSVRDYAYEQYF. The CDR3 nucleotides read TGCAGCGTGCGGGACTACGCCTACGAGCAGTACTTC.

Only a few counts were recorded for this clonotype. A far larger clone is a single base away, which makes a read error likely. It is likely a read error, because the conserved phenylalanine at the end of the CDR3 is missing. This chain links TRBV11-3 with TRBJ1-1; tentatively, D is TRBD1 (5 bases). The CDR3 runs 14 residues. Germline values: CDR1 SGHNT, CDR2 YENEEA. V was clipped by 8 bases and J by 4 bases, with 17 bases between them. In DNA form, the CDR3 reads TGTGCCAGCCGAACTACCGACGGGGGCACTGAAGCTTTCTCT. Translated, it gives CASRTTDGGTEAFS.

J is TRBJ2-7 and V is TRBV7-6, with 8 bases aligning to TRBD1. Germline CDR1 SGHVS, CDR2 FNYEAQ. This CDR3 has 14 residues. Germline trimming cut 4 bases from V and 0 bases from J; bases unmatched to any gene: 2. The CDR3 coding sequence is TGTGCCAGCAGCTCACAGGGGGGCTCCTACGAGCAGTACTTC. Translated, it gives CASSSQGGSYEQYF.

This clonotype was recorded many times. This rearrangement joins TRBV12-3 or TRBV12-4 to TRBJ1-5; 9 nucleotides line up with TRBD1. The CDR3 consists of 15 residues. The V gene end was trimmed by 5 bases and the J gene end by 6 bases; junction bases not matched to a gene: 8. This CDR3 reads CASSITGGRGQPQHF. In nucleotides, the CDR3 is TGTGCCAGCAGTATTACAGGGGGCAGAGGTCAGCCCCAGCATTTT.